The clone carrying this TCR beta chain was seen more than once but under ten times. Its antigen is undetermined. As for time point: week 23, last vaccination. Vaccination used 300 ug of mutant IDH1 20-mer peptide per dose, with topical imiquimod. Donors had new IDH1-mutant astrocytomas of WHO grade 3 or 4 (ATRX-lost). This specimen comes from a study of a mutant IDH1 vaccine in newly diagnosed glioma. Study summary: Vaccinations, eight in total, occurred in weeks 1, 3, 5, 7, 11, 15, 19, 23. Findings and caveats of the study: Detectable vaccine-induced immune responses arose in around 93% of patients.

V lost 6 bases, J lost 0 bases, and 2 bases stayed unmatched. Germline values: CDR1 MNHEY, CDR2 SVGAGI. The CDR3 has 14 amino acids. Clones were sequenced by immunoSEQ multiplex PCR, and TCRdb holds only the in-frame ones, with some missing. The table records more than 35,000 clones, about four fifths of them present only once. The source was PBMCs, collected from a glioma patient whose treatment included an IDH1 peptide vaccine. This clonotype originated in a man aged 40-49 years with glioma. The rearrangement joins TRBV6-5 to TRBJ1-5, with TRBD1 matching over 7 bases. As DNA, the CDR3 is TGTGCCAGCAGGGGACAGAATAGCAATCAGCCCCAGCATTTT. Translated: CASRGQNSNQPQHF.